Below, 32 T cell receptor beta chains from the same sample are listed, as sequenced in a study of T cell clonality in common variable immunodeficiency. TCRdb's copy holds only in-frame clones and misses some; the assay was immunoSEQ multiplex PCR. This sample comprises 30,000 to 40,000 clones, none seen once only. Material for sequencing was peripheral blood mononuclear cells. The receptors were gathered from a person between 18 and 70 years old in good health.

This clone has at least ten counts. The missing CDR3 end, 3 residues past where the read stops, is filled in from the germline J gene. The V gene is TRBV19, the J gene TRBJ1-4, with TRBD1 matching over 8 bases. Germline loops: CDR1 LNHDA, CDR2 SQIVND (reference sequence). CDR3 size: 16 residues. Trimming cost V 5 bases and J 8 bases; bases outside gene matches: 13. Incomplete CDR3 DNA: TGTGCCAGTAGTGTCCGATCCGGGACAGGAGGCGAAAAA. Amino acid sequence: CASSVRSGTGGEK. The whole CDR3 region reads CASSVRSGTGGEKLFF.

There are many counts of this clone. From the germline J gene comes the end of the CDR3, since the read stops 3 residues before it. The V and J genes are TRBV5-1 and TRBJ1-1, with 7 bases lining up with TRBD1. The germline CDR1 and CDR2 sequences are SGHRS and YFSETQ. V lost 0 bases to trimming and J lost 1 base; unmatched junction nucleotides: 3. This CDR3 is 15 amino acids long. The sequenced CDR3 bases are TGCGCCAGCAGCTTGGGGGGACAGCCGAACACTGAA. It is translated as CASSLGGQPNTE. The entire CDR3 reads CASSLGGQPNTEAFF.

This clone was observed many times. The CDR3 end falls 3 residues outside the read, so it is completed with the germline J gene. The chain joins TRBV5-1 to TRBJ2-1; 7 nucleotides line up with TRBD2. CDR3 length: 14 residues. Trimming at V came to 2 bases and at J to 7 bases, leaving 6 bases not matched to a gene. Germline V lookup: CDR1 SGHRS, CDR2 YFSETQ. CDR3 sequence reads: CASSLLAQRNEQFF. CDR3 DNA, as far as it was read: TGCGCCAGCAGCTTACTAGCGCAACGGAATGAG. The variable domain in full, with the rest retrieved from reference TRBV5-1 and TRBJ2-1, is KAGVTQTPRYLIKTRGQQVTLSCSPISGHRSVSWYQQTPGQGLQFLFEYFSETQRNKGNFPGRFSGRQFSNSRSEMNVSTLELGDSALYLCASSLLAQRNEQFFGPGTRLTVL.

This clone has at least ten counts. CDR3 sequence reads: CAWTLSGTSTDTQYF. The covered CDR3 bases are TGTGCCTGGACTCTTAGCGGGACCAGCACAGATACG. The genes are TRBV30 and TRBJ2-3; 8 bases fit TRBD2. The CDR3 end falls 3 residues outside the read, so it is completed with the germline J gene. The CDR3 length is 15 residues. CDR1 is GTSNPN and CDR2 is SVGIG in the germline V gene (reference sequence). V gave up 4 bases and J gave up 0 bases; unmatched junction bases: 6.

This clone was seen ten or more times. The observed sequence ends 3 residues before the CDR3 terminus, with the missing tail filled in from the germline J gene. J is TRBJ2-2 and V is TRBV7-6, with TRBD2 matching 10 bases. V lost 2 bases and J lost 7; bases outside the gene matches: 7. CDR1 is SGHVS, CDR2 FNYEAQ, per germline. This CDR3 has 16 residues. CDR3 sequence reads: CASSLRQREGGGELFF. The covered CDR3 bases are TGTGCCAGCAGCTTACGACAGCGGGAGGGTGGCGGGGAG.

Ten or more counts support this clone. The DNA ends 3 residues before the CDR3 does, and the rest of the CDR3 is filled in from the germline J gene. J is TRBJ1-3 and V is TRBV5-1, with D uncertain. CDR3 size: 17 residues. Germline CDR1 and CDR2: SGHRS and YFSETQ. V was cut by 0 bases and J by 2 bases, with 15 bases left in between. CDR3 sequence reads: CASSLGSQALTGNTIYF. The part of the CDR3 DNA that was read is TGCGCCAGCAGCTTGGGATCCCAGGCGCTCACTGGAAACACC.

The table lists this clone with many counts. The read gets to within 3 residues of the CDR3 end, and the germline J gene fills in the rest. The rearrangement uses TRBV20-1 and TRBJ1-2; 9 bases agree with TRBD1. The CDR3 has 15 amino acids. After removal of 5 bases from V and 2 bases from J, the junction contained 9 bases not matched to a gene. Germline lookup yields CDR1 DFQATT and CDR2 SNEGSKA (reference sequence). The CDR3 DNA, read in part, is TGCAGTGCTCCGGGACAGGGATACCCGAACTATGGC. Protein product: CSAPGQGYPNYG. In full, the CDR3 reads CSAPGQGYPNYGYTF.

This clone has ten or more counts. From the germline J gene comes the end of the CDR3, since the read stops 3 residues before it. The V gene is TRBV13, the J gene TRBJ2-2, with 8 bases aligning to TRBD1. This CDR3 contains 14 residues. CDR1 PRHDT and CDR2 FYEKMQ come from the germline V gene (reference sequence). The junction had 4 bases not matched to a gene; V was cut back by 5 bases and J by 5 bases. The CDR3 DNA, read in part, is TGTGCCAGCAGCCTGGACAGGGTTACCGGGGAG. This gives the protein CASSLDRVTGE. The whole CDR3 protein reads CASSLDRVTGELFF.

This clone was seen repeatedly, ten times or more. The read ends 3 residues shy of where the CDR3 ends; the end is completed using the germline J gene. The chain joins TRBV5-1 to TRBJ1-1, with D maybe TRBD1 (5 bases). V was shortened by 4 bases and J by 2 bases, with 15 bases between the two germline ends. The CDR3 has 15 amino acids. The germline gives CDR1 SGHRS, CDR2 YFSETQ. CDR3 DNA (partial): TGCGCCAGCAGCGTGCCCCAGGGTACCAACACTGAA. It codes for CASSVPQGTNTE. The complete CDR3 reads CASSVPQGTNTEAFF.

This clone appeared many times. The CDR3 goes on 3 residues after the read ends, and that part is filled in from the germline J gene. The V gene is TRBV5-1, the J gene TRBJ2-2; tentatively, D is TRBD2 (5 bases). The germline V gene has CDR1 SGHRS and CDR2 YFSETQ. This CDR3 comprises 15 residues. Deletions cut 1 base from V and 4 bases from J, with 11 bases between. The DNA read from the CDR3 is TGCGCCAGCAGCTTGACACTAGTCGGCACCGGGGAG. Translated, it gives CASSLTLVGTGE. The entire CDR3 protein reads CASSLTLVGTGELFF.

Ten or more counts support this clone. The read is 3 residues too short to cover the CDR3 end, so that end is filled in from the germline J gene. The chain recombines TRBV11-2 with TRBJ2-1; 7 bases line up with TRBD2. Germline V lookup: CDR1 SGHAT, CDR2 FQNNGV. The CDR3 extends over 15 amino acids. V lost 5 bases to trimming and J lost 4 bases; unmatched junction nucleotides: 8. CDR3 loop: CASSQAGTMYNEQFF. The sequenced part of the CDR3 DNA is TGTGCCAGCAGCCAAGCGGGAACGATGTACAATGAG.

This clone was observed at least ten times. The read terminates 3 residues ahead of where the CDR3 ends, so the germline J gene completes it. The chain joins TRBV2 to TRBJ2-5; D perhaps matches TRBD1 (7 bases). This CDR3 contains 18 residues. Per germline, CDR1 SNHLY and CDR2 FYNNEI. Trimming shortened V by 8 bases and J by 5 bases, and 30 bases separated the two germline ends. The CDR3 bases that were read are TGTGCCAGCTCCGCACTGAAAGAAAACAGGGGAGGTTGGGAGACC. It translates to CASSALKENRGGWET. The full CDR3 protein reads CASSALKENRGGWETQYF.

Many counts were recorded for this clone. One junction end disagrees with the germline gene, perhaps due to a read error. The CDR3 goes on 3 residues after the read ends, and that part is filled in from the germline J gene. The V and J genes are TRBV7-2 and TRBJ1-3; 7 bases line up with TRBD1. Germline V gene data show CDR1 as SGHTA and CDR2 as FQGNSA. This CDR3 has 15 residues. The CDR3 loop reads CASSLGGNSGNTIYF. CDR3 DNA, as far as it was read: TGTGCCAGCAGTTTAGGGGGCAACTCTGGAAACACC. Full variable domain (outside the CDR3, taken from reference TRBV7-2 and TRBJ1-3): GAGVSQSPSNKVTEKGKDVELRCDPISGHTALYWYRQSLGQGLEFLIYFQGNSAPDKSGLPSDRFSAERTGGSVSTLTIQRTQQEDSAVYLCASSLGGNSGNTIYFGEGSWLTVV.

There are many counts of this clone. From the germline J gene comes the end of the CDR3, since the read stops 3 residues before it. V usage is TRBV30 and J usage is TRBJ1-2; 7 bases are shared with TRBD1. The germline gives CDR1 GTSNPN, CDR2 SVGIG (reference sequence). The CDR3 spans 12 residues. The CDR3 DNA, read in part, is TGTGCAACGGGACAGTGGAACTATGGC. It codes for CATGQWNYG. The whole CDR3 region reads CATGQWNYGYTF.

This clone was counted many times. The read comes to an end 3 residues before the CDR3 does, leaving the germline J gene to fill in the end. The rearrangement joins TRBV5-4 to TRBJ2-1, with 8 bases identical to TRBD2. The germline V gene encodes CDR1 SGHNT and CDR2 YYREEE (reference sequence). V lost 2 bases to trimming and J lost 7 bases; unmatched junction nucleotides: 8. CDR3 length: 15 amino acids. Incomplete CDR3 DNA: TGTGCCAGCAGCTTTGGACTAGCCAATGGGAATGAG. As protein: CASSFGLANGNE. The entire CDR3 protein is CASSFGLANGNEQFF.

This clone has just a few counts. With the read ending 3 residues before the CDR3 end, the germline J gene is used to fill in that end. V gene TRBV11-1 combines with J gene TRBJ2-7; 9 bases align to TRBD1. Germline CDR1 reads SGHAT; CDR2 reads FQDESV (reference sequence). V was pared by 0 bases and J by 6 bases, with 3 bases of the junction left unmatched. This CDR3 region has 14 residues. CDR3 bases read: TGTGCCAGCAGCTTAGCCTACAGGGGGCTCGAG. Protein sequence: CASSLAYRGLE. The entire CDR3 is CASSLAYRGLEQYF. The full variable domain, rest sourced from reference TRBV11-1 and TRBJ2-7, is EAEVAQSPRYKITEKSQAVAFWCDPISGHATLYWYRQILGQGPELLVQFQDESVVDDSQLPKDRFSAERLKGVDSTLKIQPAELGDSAMYLCASSLAYRGLEQYFGPGTRLTVT.

There are many counts of this clone. The read stops 3 residues short of the end of the CDR3; the missing end is completed from the germline J gene. J is TRBJ1-3 and V is TRBV19; no clear D gene. Germline V CDR1 and CDR2: LNHDA, SQIVND (reference sequence). V was cut by 3 bases and J by 6 bases, with 9 bases left in between. The CDR3 covers 13 residues. CDR3 amino acids: CASSIFGENTIYF. CDR3 bases read: TGTGCCAGTAGTATTTTCGGGGAAAACACC.

This clone has ten or more counts. The read finishes 3 residues shy of the CDR3 end, and the germline J gene is used to complete it. V gene TRBV5-4 combines with J gene TRBJ2-1, with TRBD1 identical over 9 bases. Germline V gene lookup returns CDR1 SGHNT and CDR2 YYREEE (reference sequence). This CDR3 is 15 amino acids long. Trimming removed 0 bases from V and 5 bases from J; junction bases left unmatched: 3. The chain's CDR3 is CASSLGGQGNNEQFF. The part of the CDR3 DNA that was read is TGTGCCAGCAGCTTGGGGGGACAGGGCAACAATGAG.

This clone was detected ten times or more. Read coverage stops 3 residues before the CDR3 terminus; the germline J gene supplies the remainder. The chain recombines TRBV5-1 with TRBJ1-1; D unclear. Trimming left V 0 bases short and J 1 base short, with 7 bases between. The CDR3 length is 14 residues. CDR1 and CDR2 from the germline V gene are SGHRS and YFSETQ. CDR3 DNA (partial): TGCGCCAGCAGCTTGGTTTCCAAGAACACTGAA. Its protein is CASSLVSKNTE. The entire CDR3 reads CASSLVSKNTEAFF.

In this sample, this clone turned up many times. The CDR3 end falls 3 residues outside the read, so it is completed with the germline J gene. V gene TRBV5-4 combines with J gene TRBJ2-7, with TRBD2 identical over 11 bases. The ends lost 0 bases at V and 4 bases at J; junction bases unmatched: 6. The CDR3 contains 16 residues. Germline V gene sequence: CDR1 SGHNT, CDR2 YYREEE (reference sequence). The CDR3 bases that were read are TGTGCCAGCAGCTTGGTAGCGGGAGGGCCCCAGTACGAG. Translating it yields CASSLVAGGPQYE. The entire CDR3 is CASSLVAGGPQYEQYF.

There are many counts of this clone. The CDR3 is cut off 3 residues early in the read; its end comes from the germline J gene. The chain couples TRBV20-1 to TRBJ1-6; no reliable D call. The CDR3 contains 14 residues. The V gene's germline CDR1 is DFQATT and CDR2 SNEGSKA (reference sequence). The V end lost 4 bases, the J end lost 7 bases, and 14 bases lay between the germline ends. CDR3 residues: CSAIGRQQNSPLHF. Partial CDR3 DNA: TGCAGTGCTATCGGCAGACAACAAAATTCACCC.

This clone was recorded a few times. At one of its ends the junction is not consistent with the germline gene, which may arise from a read error. The read stops 3 residues short of the end of the CDR3; the missing end is completed from the germline J gene. Other nucleotide sequences in the sample specify the same CDR3. The J gene is TRBJ2-1, the V gene TRBV11-3; 13 bases are shared with TRBD2. CDR1 SGHNT and CDR2 YENEEA come from the germline V gene. The CDR3 sequence is 15 residues long. CDR3 bases read: TGTGCCAGTAGCTTGGGACTAGCGGGGTACAATGAG. It codes for CASSLGLAGYNE. The entire CDR3 is CASSLGLAGYNEQFF.

This clone has a count of ten or more. The CDR3 end is not reached by the read, which stops 3 residues before it; the germline J gene fills it in. The chain uses TRBV5-1 and TRBJ2-5, with TRBD1 matching 7 bases. The length of the CDR3 is 14 residues. V gave up 0 bases and J gave up 3 bases; unmatched junction bases: 2. Germline CDR1 and CDR2: SGHRS and YFSETQ. CDR3 region: CASSLGQGKETQYF. Incomplete CDR3 DNA: TGCGCCAGCAGCTTGGGACAGGGAAAAGAGACC.

In this sample, this clone turned up many times. CDR3: CAWSVSVLNEQFF. The CDR3 bases that were read are TGTGCCTGGAGTGTCAGTGTTCTGAATGAG. V usage is TRBV30 and J usage is TRBJ2-1, with D unresolved. The CDR3 end is not reached by the read, which stops 3 residues before it; the germline J gene fills it in. The CDR3 totals 13 residues. Germline values: CDR1 GTSNPN, CDR2 SVGIG (reference sequence). V lost 0 bases and J 7 bases, leaving 10 bases between the germline ends.

This clone was observed many times. The read terminates 3 residues ahead of where the CDR3 ends, so the germline J gene completes it. The rearrangement joins TRBV2 to TRBJ1-5; 9 positions agree with TRBD1. CDR3 length equals 15 residues. Trimming at V came to 6 bases and at J to 5 bases, leaving 8 bases not matched to a gene. In germline, CDR1 is SNHLY, CDR2 FYNNEI. CDR3 DNA (partial): TGTGCCAGCAGGACCGGGACAGGGATTTATCAGCCC. It encodes CASRTGTGIYQP. The complete CDR3 reads CASRTGTGIYQPQHF.

As concerns this clone: Sequencing ends 3 residues short of the CDR3 end; the germline J gene provides the rest. The V call is TRBV2, the J call TRBJ1-1; D gene unclear. From germline, CDR1 is SNHLY and CDR2 FYNNEI. The CDR3 runs to 13 residues. Trimming removed 6 bases at V and 2 bases at J, with 10 bases between. The part of the CDR3 DNA that was read is TGTGCCAGCAGGCAGGCCTTAAACACTGAA. It translates to CASRQALNTE. The entire CDR3 is CASRQALNTEAFF.

This clone came up many times. The sequence runs out 3 residues before the end of the CDR3; the remainder is reconstructed from the germline J gene. V and J are TRBV5-1 and TRBJ1-1; the D is unclear. V gave up 0 bases and J gave up 1 base, with 4 bases separating them. This CDR3 has 13 amino acids. Germline CDR1 SGHRS, CDR2 YFSETQ. The CDR3: CASSLDKNTEAFF. CDR3 DNA (partial): TGCGCCAGCAGCTTGGATAAGAACACTGAA.

This clone has at least ten counts. The read ends 3 residues before the CDR3 terminus; that terminus is restored from the germline J gene. The V call is TRBV12-3 or TRBV12-4, the J call TRBJ2-3; D remains ambiguous. CDR3 length: 12 residues. The CDR3 DNA, read in part, is TGTGCCAGCAGTTTGGGCCCCCAACCG. Its translation: CASSLGPQP. The full-length CDR3 reads as CASSLGPQPQYF.

The sample holds many counts of this clone. The CDR3 end is not reached by the read, which stops 3 residues before it; the germline J gene fills it in. This chain joins TRBV7-8 and TRBJ2-1, with 7 bases fitting TRBD2. Germline values: CDR1 SGHVS, CDR2 FQNEAQ. CDR3 length: 18 residues. J lost 0 bases, V lost 5 bases, and 13 bases had no gene match. CDR3 sequence: CASSPFNSGPSSYNEQFF. CDR3 DNA (partial): TGTGCCAGCAGCCCCTTTAATAGCGGGCCAAGCTCCTACAATGAG.

This clone was observed many times. The CDR3 end is not reached by the read, which stops 3 residues before it; the germline J gene fills it in. This sequence joins TRBV5-4 and TRBJ1-1, with D maybe TRBD1 (5 bases). With 4 bases removed from V and 0 bases from J, the gap between germline ends came to 10 bases. Per the germline V gene, CDR1 is SGHNT and CDR2 is YYREEE (reference sequence). CDR3 length: 14 amino acids. CDR3 bases read: TGTGCCAGCAGCGTAACAGGTATGAACACTGAA. Its protein product is CASSVTGMNTE. The full CDR3 protein is CASSVTGMNTEAFF.

This clone was found many times. The read ends 3 residues before the CDR3 terminus; that terminus is restored from the germline J gene. The chain joins TRBV2 to TRBJ1-5; D not resolved. V was clipped by 11 bases and J by 2 bases, with 16 bases between them. There are 14 residues in the CDR3. Germline CDR1 and CDR2: SNHLY and FYNNEI. CDR3 DNA, as far as it was read: TGTGCCTGTAGCGGGAGGGATGGCAATCAGCCC. Translation: CACSGRDGNQP. The entire CDR3 reads CACSGRDGNQPQHF.

This clone was recorded at least ten times. The CDR3 is cut off 3 residues early in the read; its end comes from the germline J gene. The V and J genes are TRBV19 and TRBJ1-6; 9 bases map to TRBD1. Trimming removed 6 bases from V and 10 bases from J; junction bases left unmatched: 4. Germline CDR1 and CDR2: LNHDA and SQIVND (reference sequence). The CDR3 extends over 13 amino acids. The CDR3 bases that were read are TGTGCCAGTAGGAGACAGGGGGACTCACCC. Translation gives CASRRQGDSP. The entire CDR3 protein is CASRRQGDSPLHF. Variable domain in full (rest from reference TRBV19 and TRBJ1-6): DGGITQSPKYLFRKEGQNVTLSCEQNLNHDAMYWYRQDPGQGLRLIYYSQIVNDFQKGDIAEGYSVSREKKESFPLTVTSAQKNPTAFYLCASRRQGDSPLHFGNGTRLTVT.